The clone carrying this TCR beta chain was observed at least ten times. Its target is unknown. The sample comes from a study of CD8 T cells in ankylosing spondylitis. General study points: Eight or nine highly homologous variants formed a TCR beta motif that appeared characteristic of ankylosing spondylitis blood.

One entry per CDR3 protein results from TCRdb running MiXCR on the 5' RACE reads. The table has more than 650,000 distinct CDR3 sequences, 12% seen once; the top ten hold under 0.6%. The origin of this receptor is a male donor with ankylosing spondylitis. Sequenced material: blood, either unsorted or a sorted T cell fraction (not recorded which).

DNA for the CDR3: TGTGCCAGCAGCTTAGGTTCCTGGTATGCCGGCGAAAAACTGTTTTTT. Translating gives CASSLGSWYAGEKLFF. The gene calls are TRBV7-2 and TRBJ1-4; D call uncertain. This CDR3 spans 16 amino acids. Germline values: CDR1 SGHTA, CDR2 FQGNSA. Trimming stripped 1 base from V and 8 bases from J, with 17 bases between.